Sequencing of this T cell receptor (beta chain) was carried out in a study of blood T cell repertoires in COVID-19. Study-wide background: Sites in the United States, Italy and Spain provided acute and convalescent COVID-19 samples.

Profiling relied on immunoSEQ multiplex PCR, and the TCRdb table lists in-frame clones only, not all of them. The sample carries around 250,000 clones, approximately 88% recorded once. CDR3 length equals 16 residues. CDR1 is MNHNS, CDR2 SASEGT, per germline. Germline trimming cut 4 bases from V and 5 bases from J; bases unmatched to any gene: 9. Within 2 weeks of study entry, exposed participants had contacted a PCR-confirmed or clinician-diagnosed COVID-19 case. The origin of this receptor is a woman aged 40 to 50 who had been exposed to COVID-19. The J gene is TRBJ2-5, the V gene TRBV6-1; 11 positions match TRBD1. Sequencing input: PBMCs or T cells enriched from blood (not recorded which). As DNA, the CDR3 is TGTGCCAGCAGTGGATACGGGACAGGGGGGTCGGAGACCCAGTACTTC. It codes for CASSGYGTGGSETQYF.